The 6 T cell receptor beta chains in this list originate from one sample, sequenced in a study of T cells after yellow fever vaccination. One entry per CDR3 protein results from TCRdb running MiXCR on the 5' RACE reads. This sample has about 300,000 distinct CDR3 sequences; 3% to 4.5% occur once, and the top ten carry roughly a quarter. Sequenced material: PBMCs, taken 5 days after the yellow fever booster vaccination. The receptors derive from a man between 18 and 29 years old who received the YFV17D yellow fever vaccine.

In this sample, this clonotype turned up a few times. The V call is TRBV7-2, the J call TRBJ2-1, with TRBD1 identical over 9 bases. The trim removed 5 bases at V and 6 bases at J, leaving 5 bases unmatched. CDR1 is SGHTA, CDR2 FQGNSA, per germline. The CDR3 totals 14 residues. CDR3 in amino acids: CASSRTGERNEQFF. CDR3 DNA: TGTGCCAGCAGCCGGACAGGGGAACGCAATGAGCAGTTCTTC.

This clonotype was seen a few times. The V and J genes are TRBV30 and TRBJ2-1, with D possibly being TRBD1 or TRBD2 (6 bases each). V was shortened by 2 bases and J by 6 bases, with 11 bases between the two germline ends. From germline, CDR1 is GTSNPN and CDR2 SVGIG (reference sequence). CDR3 length equals 13 residues. Here the CDR3 reads CAWSPGALNEQFF. The CDR3 DNA reads TGTGCCTGGAGTCCGGGGGCCCTCAATGAGCAGTTCTTC.

This clonotype was recorded many times. CDR3 region: CASSYVGSGGFTDTQYF. DNA for the CDR3: TGTGCCAGCAGTTACGTGGGTTCGGGGGGGTTCACAGATACGCAGTATTTT. The chain employs TRBV6-6 and TRBJ2-3; 8 bases map to TRBD2. The V segment lost 2 bases and the J segment 2 bases; nucleotides outside the gene matches: 9. Germline V gene sequence: CDR1 MNHNY, CDR2 SVGAGI (reference sequence). The CDR3 covers 17 residues.

This clonotype was seen many times. This sequence joins TRBV4-3 and TRBJ1-2; D not resolved. The CDR3 consists of 15 residues. CDR1 and CDR2 (germline): LGHNA, YSLEER. The V end lost 1 base, the J end lost 6 bases, and 15 bases lay between the germline ends. This CDR3 reads CASSQVPDPSNGYTF. The CDR3 coding sequence is TGCGCCAGCAGCCAAGTCCCGGACCCGTCGAATGGCTACACCTTC.

This chain joins TRBV4-2 and TRBJ2-5, with 8 bases lining up with TRBD2. Germline trimming cut 5 bases from V and 3 bases from J; bases unmatched to any gene: 5. The CDR3 is 14 residues long. From germline, CDR1 is LGHNA and CDR2 YNFKEQ. The CDR3 protein is CASSDPGGEETQYF. In DNA form, the CDR3 reads TGTGCCAGCAGCGACCCGGGGGGGGAAGAGACCCAGTACTTC.

The rearrangement joins TRBV10-1 to TRBJ1-2; D ambiguous. In germline, CDR1 is WNHNN, CDR2 SYGVQD (reference sequence). The CDR3 has 12 residues. The germline V and J ends were trimmed by 3 bases and 4 bases, with 6 bases remaining between them. The CDR3 spells CASSDSGYGYTF. Here the CDR3 DNA reads TGCGCCAGCAGTGATTCAGGCTATGGCTACACCTTC.